This TCR beta chain comes out of a study of blood T cell repertoires in COVID-19. Study-wide context: Italy, Spain and the United States were the sources of the convalescent and acute COVID-19 samples. Sources were T cells, B-cell-depleted T cells, or PBMCs; the material itself was cDNA or gDNA.

One Seattle source followed patients from active infection through their disease course. Authors' methods: Nucleated cell counts were estimated from reference gene primer amplification. Only in-frame clones appear in the TCRdb table, and some are missing; sequencing was by immunoSEQ multiplex PCR. The D gene and trimming were derived from the DNA, and the V and J assignments and clone size from that table. The data hold roughly 410,000 clones, with around 91% observed a single time. The CDR3 is 15 residues long. Trimming removed 4 bases from V and 3 bases from J, with 15 bases in between. Per the germline V gene, CDR1 is LGHDT and CDR2 is YNNKEL (reference sequence).

The gene calls are TRBV3-1 (or the pseudogene TRBV3-2) and TRBJ1-1; D is uncertain. This clonotype originated in a woman in her forties with COVID-19, enrolled during active disease. The sequenced sample consisted of peripheral blood. CDR3 in amino acids: CASSLALAVHTEAFF. The DNA for the CDR3 is TGTGCCAGCAGCCTCGCCCTGGCAGTCCACACTGAAGCTTTCTTT.